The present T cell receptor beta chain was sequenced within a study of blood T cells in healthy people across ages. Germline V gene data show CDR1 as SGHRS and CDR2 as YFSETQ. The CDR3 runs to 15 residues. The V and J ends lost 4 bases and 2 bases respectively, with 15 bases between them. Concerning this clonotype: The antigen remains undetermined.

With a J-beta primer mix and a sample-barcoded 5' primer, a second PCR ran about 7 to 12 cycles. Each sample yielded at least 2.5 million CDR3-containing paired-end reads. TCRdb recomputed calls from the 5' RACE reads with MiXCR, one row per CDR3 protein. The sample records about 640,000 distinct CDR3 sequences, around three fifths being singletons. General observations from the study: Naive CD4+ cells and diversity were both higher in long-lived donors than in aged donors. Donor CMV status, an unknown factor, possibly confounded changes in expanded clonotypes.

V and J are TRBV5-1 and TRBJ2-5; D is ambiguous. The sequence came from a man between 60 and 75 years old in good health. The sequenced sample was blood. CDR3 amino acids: CASSPAPAPQETQYF. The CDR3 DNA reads TGCGCCAGCAGCCCTGCCCCGGCACCACAAGAGACCCAGTACTTC. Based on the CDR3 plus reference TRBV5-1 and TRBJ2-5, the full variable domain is KAGVTQTPRYLIKTRGQQVTLSCSPISGHRSVSWYQQTPGQGLQFLFEYFSETQRNKGNFPGRFSGRQFSNSRSEMNVSTLELGDSALYLCASSPAPAPQETQYFGPGTRLLVL.